A selection of T cell receptor beta chains follows, all from one sample in a study of response to subunit inactivated influenza vaccine. TCRdb re-derived calls from the RT-PCR reads in MiXCR, one entry per CDR3 protein. This table has hundreds of thousands of distinct CDR3 sequences, 12% to 15% appearing once. The source was PBMCs from blood, collected approximately 15 days before vaccination. The source of these receptors is a man aged 50-59 years who received an inactivated influenza vaccine. CDR3s include the opening cysteine and the closing phenylalanine or tryptophan. A D gene is named only where the DNA matches it firmly. Not every row has a clone size; where given, it reads once, few, many or a size class.

CASSQTSGSGEQYF | TGCGCCAGCAGCCAGACTAGCGGGAGCGGCGAGCAGTACTTC | TRBV4-3 | TRBD2 | TRBJ2-7 | many
CASSSLGQSEAFF | TGTGCCAGCAGTAGCTTGGGACAGTCTGAAGCTTTCTTT | TRBV12-3/TRBV12-4 | TRBD1 | TRBJ1-1 | many
CSGLAGRNEQFF | TGCAGTGGTCTAGCGGGAAGGAATGAGCAGTTCTTC | TRBV20-1 | TRBD2 | TRBJ2-1 | many
CASSILAANTGELFF | TGTGCCAGTAGTATACTAGCGGCGAACACCGGGGAGCTGTTTTTT | TRBV19 | TRBD2 | TRBJ2-2 | few
CASSLWGLGEQYF | TGTGCCAGCAGCTTATGGGGACTTGGGGAGCAGTACTTC | TRBV7-3 | . | TRBJ2-7 | .
CASSLAGLAGNEQFF | TGCGCCAGCAGCTTGGCCGGTTTAGCGGGGAATGAGCAGTTCTTC | TRBV5-1 | TRBD2 | TRBJ2-1 | few
CASSPQGDTQYF | TGCGCCAGCAGCCCACAGGGGGACACGCAGTATTTT | TRBV5-1 | TRBD1 | TRBJ2-3 | many
CASSLGVYKGTDTQYF | TGCGCCAGCAGCCTCGGGGTTTATAAAGGCACAGATACGCAGTATTTT | TRBV5-1 | . | TRBJ2-3 | few
CASSLTGSGNEQFF | TGTGCCAGCAGCTTAACAGGGTCGGGGAATGAGCAGTTCTTC | TRBV7-2 | . | TRBJ2-1 | .
CASSQVQDGNTEAFF | TGTGCCAGCAGCCAAGTCCAGGATGGCAACACTGAAGCTTTCTTT | TRBV4-2 | . | TRBJ1-1 | .
CASSFGQRETQYF | TGTGCCAGCAGCTTTGGACAGCGGGAGACCCAGTACTTC | TRBV5-6 | . | TRBJ2-5 | many
CASSLDLSQETQYF | TGTGCCAGCAGCTTGGACTTAAGCCAAGAGACCCAGTACTTC | TRBV7-2 | . | TRBJ2-5 | .
CASSLISTGWSYNEQFF | TGTGCCAGCAGCTTAATCTCTACCGGTTGGTCCTACAATGAGCAGTTCTTC | TRBV5-5 | . | TRBJ2-1 | .
CASSERQGRRGTDTQYF | TGTGCCAGCAGCGAGAGGCAGGGGCGCAGGGGCACAGATACGCAGTATTTT | TRBV11-2 | . | TRBJ2-3 | .
CASSLARGSETQYF | TGCGCCAGCAGCTTGGCCCGTGGATCAGAGACCCAGTACTTC | TRBV5-1 | . | TRBJ2-5 | many
CASREEPFTDTQYF | TGCGCCAGCAGGGAGGAACCTTTCACAGATACGCAGTATTTT | TRBV5-1 | . | TRBJ2-3 | few
CSSRGQGRNEQFF | TGCAGTTCGAGGGGGCAGGGAAGGAATGAGCAGTTCTTC | TRBV20-1 | TRBD1 | TRBJ2-1 | many
CASSLWGSGDEQFF | TGTGCCAGCAGCTTGTGGGGGAGTGGCGATGAGCAGTTCTTC | TRBV7-8 | . | TRBJ2-1 | .
CASSDWASRETQYF | TGTGCCAGCAGCGATTGGGCTAGCAGGGAGACCCAGTACTTC | TRBV12-3/TRBV12-4 | . | TRBJ2-5 | few
CASSIGQKNTEAFF | TGTGCCAGCAGTATCGGACAGAAGAACACTGAAGCTTTCTTT | TRBV6-1 | . | TRBJ1-1 | .
CSGHIMNTEAFF | TGCAGTGGACATATCATGAACACTGAAGCTTTCTTT | TRBV29-1 | . | TRBJ1-1 | few
CASSSAGRGNTIYF | TGTGCCAGCAGTTCGGCGGGGAGAGGAAACACCATATATTTT | TRBV6-2/TRBV6-3 | . | TRBJ1-3 | many
CSAPDISQSYEQYF | TGCAGTGCTCCCGACATCAGTCAGTCCTACGAGCAGTACTTC | TRBV20-1 | . | TRBJ2-7 | many
CASSLGLAGGHGGELFF | TGTGCCAGCAGCTTAGGACTAGCGGGAGGGCACGGCGGGGAGCTGTTTTTT | TRBV7-8 | TRBD2 | TRBJ2-2 | .
CASSRPGTGPLDSPLHF | TGTGCCAGCAGCCGACCCGGGACAGGGCCCTTAGATTCACCCCTCCACTTT | TRBV5-6 | TRBD1 | TRBJ1-6 | many
CASRPHPDRGVRTGELFF | TGTGCCAGCAGACCCCACCCGGACAGGGGAGTTAGGACCGGGGAGCTGTTTTTT | TRBV28 | TRBD1 | TRBJ2-2 | .
CASSLEGTGAHYEQYF | TGCGCCAGCAGCTTGGAAGGGACAGGGGCGCACTACGAGCAGTACTTC | TRBV5-1 | TRBD1 | TRBJ2-7 | few
CASRDPTGSYYNEQFF | TGTGCCAGCAGGGACCCGACAGGATCATACTACAATGAGCAGTTCTTC | TRBV28 | . | TRBJ2-1 | .
CASSFQTGGLYEQYF | TGCGCCAGCAGCTTCCAGACAGGGGGCCTCTACGAGCAGTACTTC | TRBV5-1 | TRBD1 | TRBJ2-7 | many
CASSSRVRSYNEQFF | TGTGCCAGCAGTTCCAGGGTTCGCTCCTACAATGAGCAGTTCTTC | TRBV27 | . | TRBJ2-1 | .
CASSLLRDRRPWETQYF | TGTGCCAGCAGTTTGCTTAGGGACAGGCGCCCTTGGGAGACCCAGTACTTC | TRBV28 | TRBD1 | TRBJ2-5 | .
CASSYEGTGTSGANVLTF | TGTGCCAGCAGTTACGAGGGGACAGGAACCTCTGGGGCCAACGTCCTGACTTTC | TRBV6-2/TRBV6-3 | TRBD1 | TRBJ2-6 | .
CASSQGSIPDNEQFF | TGCGCCAGCAGCCAAGGGTCAATACCAGACAATGAGCAGTTCTTC | TRBV5-1 | . | TRBJ2-1 | few
CASSQVRAGNQETQYF | TGCGCCAGCAGCCAAGTTCGGGCCGGGAACCAAGAGACCCAGTACTTC | TRBV4-1 | . | TRBJ2-5 | .
CSAGQSRETQYF | TGCAGTGCTGGACAGTCGCGGGAGACCCAGTACTTC | TRBV20-1 | . | TRBJ2-5 | .